This T cell receptor (beta chain) was documented in a study of regulatory T cells in long-lasting Graves disease. Time point noted: persistent/refractory GD, antithyroid drugs over 5 years with positive TRAb. From RNA extracted from PBMCs, the TCR library was made. Diagnoses of Graves' disease were made by American Thyroid Association guidelines. Study results and limitations: Accuracy might have suffered from few samples.

The CDR3 consists of 15 residues. Deletions cut 0 bases from V and 0 bases from J, with 8 bases between. From germline, CDR1 is LGHNA and CDR2 YSLEER. Combining iRepertoire HTBI primers with Arm-PCR of CDR3 regions, the authors built TCR beta libraries. TCRdb independently ran MiXCR on the multiplex PCR reads; one entry per CDR3 protein. The sample lists under 500,000 distinct CDR3 sequences, under 25% occurring once. About this clonotype itself: What it recognizes is unknown.

The sample consisted of peripheral blood mononuclear cells (PBMCs), taken when the disease was refractory, from a patient treated with antithyroid drugs. The source of this sequence is a female donor with Graves disease. V is TRBV4-3 and J is TRBJ1-1; D remains unclear. Here the CDR3 DNA reads TGCGCCAGCAGCCAAGAGCAGAACATGAACACTGAAGCTTTCTTT. As protein: CASSQEQNMNTEAFF.